A selection of T cell receptor beta chains follows, all from one sample in a study of cytotoxic CD8 clonotypes in ibrutinib-treated CLL. Generated by immunoSEQ multiplex PCR, the TCRdb table keeps only in-frame clones and is missing some. The table has approximately 140,000 clones, approximately 80% seen once. The sequences come from PBMCs, collected after 12 months of ibrutinib treatment. These receptors originate from a human donor with chronic lymphocytic leukemia. CDR3s include the opening cysteine and the closing phenylalanine or tryptophan. A D gene is named only where the DNA matches it firmly. Not every row has a clone size; where given, it reads once, few, many or a size class.

D gene,V gene,clone size,J gene,CDR3 DNA,CDR3 protein
.,TRBV6-4,.,TRBJ1-2,TGTGCCAGCAGTGACCCAGAGGGCTATGGCTACACCTTC,CASSDPEGYGYTF
.,TRBV5-5,.,TRBJ2-7,TGTGCCAGCAGCTTGTCAACATCCTACGAGCAGTACTTC,CASSLSTSYEQYF
.,TRBV6-1,.,TRBJ2-5,TGTGCCAGCAGCGACCTTGGGACGCGGGGAGAGACCCAGTACTTC,CASSDLGTRGETQYF
.,TRBV6-5,.,TRBJ1-5,TGTGCCAGCAGTTACTCGGGGTTGGGCAATCAGCCCCAGCATTTT,CASSYSGLGNQPQHF
.,TRBV7-2,.,TRBJ2-3,TGTGCCAGCAGCCTGACTGATATAGAGGGCCCCAGCACAGATACGCAGTATTTT,CASSLTDIEGPSTDTQYF
.,TRBV30,.,TRBJ2-7,TGTGCCTGGAGTGGCGGCAGTAGCTCCTACGAGCAGTACTTC,CAWSGGSSSYEQYF
.,TRBV14,.,TRBJ2-7,TGTGCCAGCAGCCAAGATCCCCGCTCCTACGAGCAGTACTTC,CASSQDPRSYEQYF
TRBD1,TRBV19,.,TRBJ2-3,TGTGCCAGTAGTATCTTATTGGGACAGGGGTGGGATACGCAGTATTTT,CASSILLGQGWDTQYF
.,TRBV7-2,.,TRBJ2-7,TGTGCCAGCAGTCCCGTTGCGGCTGCTTACGAGCAGTACTTC,CASSPVAAAYEQYF
TRBD1,TRBV5-1,.,TRBJ1-1,TGCGCCAGCAGCCTTGGGACAGGGAACACTGAAGCTTTCTTT,CASSLGTGNTEAFF
.,TRBV6-5,.,TRBJ2-3,TGTGCCAGCAGTTACTCGAAGTTAGGCAGAAGGGATACGCAGTATTTT,CASSYSKLGRRDTQYF
.,TRBV28,once,TRBJ2-1,TGTGCCAGCAGGGAACAGGGAATGAATGAGCAGTTCTTC,CASREQGMNEQFF
TRBD1,TRBV7-8,.,TRBJ2-7,TGTGCCAGCAGCGTGGCCGCCGGACAGGGGTTCTACGAGCAGTACTTC,CASSVAAGQGFYEQYF
.,TRBV23-1,.,TRBJ1-3,TGCGCCAGCCTCCGACGGGGGCACGGAAACACCATATATTTT,CASLRRGHGNTIYF